This entry describes one T cell receptor (beta chain). Time point given: recipient sample about 28 days before transplant, after cytoreduction. The CDR3 consists of 14 residues. Losses at the gene ends were 3 bases for V and 6 bases for J; bases not matched to a gene: 2. Germline assignment: CDR1 MGHRA and CDR2 YSYEKL. These data are taken from a study of T cell clonotyping in hematopoietic cell transplantation. Using immunoSEQ multiplex PCR, the repertoire was profiled, and TCRdb retains in-frame clones only, with some absent. The table records about 26,000 clones, 80% to 90% of them present only once.

The TCR comes from a woman aged 60 to 75 with acute myeloid leukemia. Some clones in this sample may be carry-over from other donors' samples. The sequenced sample was peripheral blood mononuclear cells, obtained before stem cell transplant. The J gene is TRBJ2-1, the V gene TRBV4-1, with TRBD2 identical over 10 bases. The DNA of the CDR3 is TGCGCCAGCAGCCATGGACTAGCGGCCAATGAGCAGTTCTTC. Protein product: CASSHGLAANEQFF.